The next 25 T cell receptor beta chains were all read from a single sample in a study of T cell responses to AZD1222 COVID-19 vaccine. Assay: immunoSEQ multiplex PCR; the TCRdb copy retains only in-frame clones and omits some. Of over 95,000 clones listed, approximately 91% are singletons. The sequencing here drew on peripheral blood, taken 28 days after the second AZD1222 dose. The receptors derive from an adult who received the AZD1222 COVID-19 vaccine.

The chain has TRBV28 and TRBJ2-7; 13 bases map to TRBD2. The length of the CDR3 is 14 residues. Germline assignment: CDR1 MDHEN and CDR2 SYDVKM. Trimming removed 5 bases from V and 3 bases from J; junction bases left unmatched: 1. The CDR3 coding sequence is TGTGCCAGCAGTGGACTAGCGGGAGTCTACGAGCAGTACTTC. Residues: CASSGLAGVYEQYF. The variable domain in full, completed from reference TRBV28 and TRBJ2-7, reads DVKVTQSSRYLVKRTGEKVFLECVQDMDHENMFWYRQDPGLGLRLIYFSYDVKMKEKGDIPEGYSVSREKKERFSLILESASTNQTSMYLCASSGLAGVYEQYFGPGTRLTVT.

This clone has a handful of counts. The same CDR3 is also encoded by other DNA sequences in this sample. The rearrangement joins TRBV5-1 to TRBJ1-1; TRBD1 agrees at 8 bases. Germline V gene lookup returns CDR1 SGHRS and CDR2 YFSETQ. V dropped 3 bases and J dropped 1; count of bases not matched to a gene: 2. This CDR3 is 14 amino acids long. The CDR3 sequence is CASSSGQGNTEAFF. CDR3 bases: TGCGCCAGCAGCTCAGGACAGGGGAACACTGAAGCTTTCTTT.

As DNA, the CDR3 is TGTGCCAGCACAAGTATCCTACGAGGTGAAGCTTTCTTT. Residues: CASTSILRGEAFF. This chain links TRBV2 with TRBJ1-1; D not resolved. The CDR3 loop spans 13 amino acids. The germline gives CDR1 SNHLY, CDR2 FYNNEI. V lost 7 bases and J lost 7, with 16 bases in between.

This clone has just a few counts. CDR3 DNA: TGTGCCAGCATAAACGCAGGCCCTAGTCAGCCCCAGCATTTT. Translating it yields CASINAGPSQPQHF. V is TRBV28 and J is TRBJ1-5; no definite D call. The germline V gene has CDR1 MDHEN and CDR2 SYDVKM. This CDR3 contains 14 residues. V lost 7 bases and J 6 bases, leaving 16 bases between the germline ends.

The rearrangement links TRBV5-1 to TRBJ1-2; TRBD1 is a possible D gene (6 bases). Germline loops: CDR1 SGHRS, CDR2 YFSETQ. The CDR3 loop spans 13 amino acids. Deletions cut 2 bases from V and 6 bases from J, with 11 bases between. Here the CDR3 reads CASSFLQGNGYTF. Written as DNA, the CDR3 is TGCGCCAGCAGCTTTTTGCAGGGGAATGGCTACACCTTC.

This clone was seen once. V gene TRBV27 combines with J gene TRBJ1-4; D is ambiguous. CDR3 size: 15 residues. V was shortened by 6 bases and J by 4 bases, with 15 bases between the two germline ends. Germline V lookup: CDR1 MNHEY, CDR2 SMNVEV (reference sequence). Here the CDR3 DNA reads TGTGCCAGCAGCTCCCGCGGGAGAGGTAATGAAAAACTGTTTTTT. It encodes CASSSRGRGNEKLFF. Filled out from reference TRBV27 and TRBJ1-4, the complete variable domain reads EAQVTQNPRYLITVTGKKLTVTCSQNMNHEYMSWYRQDPGLGLRQIYYSMNVEVTDKGDVPEGYKVSRKEKRNFPLILESPSPNQTSLYFCASSSRGRGNEKLFFGSGTQLSVL.

The chain uses TRBV4-1 and TRBJ1-1, with no clear D. Trimming left V 1 base short and J 3 bases short, with 15 bases between. Germline values: CDR1 MGHRA, CDR2 YSYEKL. This CDR3 is 16 amino acids long. For the CDR3, the DNA is TGCGCCAGCAGCCAAGGACGCCTCGGGCAGGACACTGAAGCTTTCTTT. It yields the protein CASSQGRLGQDTEAFF.

V usage is TRBV9 and J usage is TRBJ1-3; TRBD1 matches 8 bases. CDR3 length: 16 amino acids. Germline CDR1 SGDLS, CDR2 YYNGEE. V lost 3 bases, J lost 4 bases, and 9 bases stayed unmatched. CDR3 region: CASSAPSGTGGNTIYF. The CDR3 bases are TGTGCCAGCAGCGCCCCGTCCGGGACAGGCGGAAACACCATATATTTT.

This chain uses TRBV4-1 with TRBJ2-1, with 12 nucleotides matching TRBD2. This CDR3 is built from 16 residues. Trimming removed 0 bases from V and 5 bases from J; junction bases left unmatched: 2. Per germline, CDR1 MGHRA and CDR2 YSYEKL. The CDR3 nucleotides read TGCGCCAGCAGCCAAGAGGGGACTAGCGGGCACAATGAGCAGTTCTTC. Translated, it gives CASSQEGTSGHNEQFF.

This clone was counted only a few times. The chain links TRBV30 to TRBJ1-2; D is unclear. This CDR3 contains 13 residues. V lost 4 bases and J lost 4, with 13 bases in between. Per germline, CDR1 GTSNPN and CDR2 SVGIG (reference sequence). CDR3 coding DNA: TGTGCCTGGACTGGAGGCCACAGCTATGGCTACACCTTC. Its protein product is CAWTGGHSYGYTF.

The chain uses TRBV19 and TRBJ2-7; 9 positions match TRBD1. Germline CDR1 reads LNHDA; CDR2 reads SQIVND (reference sequence). V was pared by 5 bases and J by 5 bases, with 13 bases of the junction left unmatched. The CDR3 is made up of 16 amino acids. CDR3 nucleotide sequence: TGTGCCAGTAGTCGCCCCACGACAGGGGGAAAGGACGAGCAGTACTTC. Translating gives CASSRPTTGGKDEQYF. The full variable domain, its missing parts supplied by reference TRBV19 and TRBJ2-7, is DGGITQSPKYLFRKEGQNVTLSCEQNLNHDAMYWYRQDPGQGLRLIYYSQIVNDFQKGDIAEGYSVSREKKESFPLTVTSAQKNPTAFYLCASSRPTTGGKDEQYFGPGTRLTVT.

This clone occurred once. The rearrangement links TRBV6-6 to TRBJ2-2; 8 nucleotides align to TRBD1. Germline lookup yields CDR1 MNHNY and CDR2 SVGAGI (reference sequence). The CDR3 is made up of 14 amino acids. V gave up 6 bases and J gave up 4 bases; unmatched junction bases: 4. This CDR3 is CASSLQGGTGELFF. The CDR3 DNA is TGTGCCAGCAGCCTACAGGGGGGCACCGGGGAGCTGTTTTTT.

The chain combines TRBV10-3 with TRBJ1-1; D not resolved. CDR1 ENHRY and CDR2 SYGVKD come from the germline V gene. The length of the CDR3 is 16 residues. Trimming pared 0 bases from V and 4 bases from J, leaving 15 bases between. CDR3 coding DNA: TGTGCCATCAGTGAGTCAAGGACGGCCGTGGGCACTGAAGCTTTCTTT. Translating it yields CAISESRTAVGTEAFF.

Here the CDR3 reads CASSPDSYGYTF. The DNA of the CDR3 is TGTGCCAGCAGTCCCGACAGCTATGGCTACACCTTC. The V call is TRBV25-1, the J call TRBJ1-2; maybe TRBD1 (5 bases). CDR3 size: 12 residues. Germline CDR1 is MGHDK and CDR2 is SYGVNS. V was clipped by 5 bases and J by 4 bases, with 8 bases between them.

This chain joins TRBV30 and TRBJ2-5, with D possibly TRBD2 on 6 matching bases. The CDR3 totals 15 residues. Deletions cut 6 bases from V and 5 bases from J, with 22 bases between. Looked up from germline, CDR1 is GTSNPN and CDR2 is SVGIG (reference sequence). Here the CDR3 reads CACPRGGSGEETQYF. In DNA, the CDR3 is TGTGCCTGCCCACGGGGCGGGTCGGGGGAGGAGACCCAGTACTTC.

The J gene is TRBJ2-3, the V gene TRBV19; 10 bases match TRBD2. The germline V gene encodes CDR1 LNHDA and CDR2 SQIVND (reference sequence). CDR3 length equals 15 residues. The V segment lost 3 bases and the J segment 7 bases; nucleotides outside the gene matches: 7. CDR3 protein: CASSMGTSVSNTQYF. DNA for the CDR3: TGTGCCAGTAGTATGGGGACTAGCGTGAGTAATACGCAGTATTTT. Drawing the rest from reference TRBV19 and TRBJ2-3, the complete variable domain is DGGITQSPKYLFRKEGQNVTLSCEQNLNHDAMYWYRQDPGQGLRLIYYSQIVNDFQKGDIAEGYSVSREKKESFPLTVTSAQKNPTAFYLCASSMGTSVSNTQYFGPGTRLTVL.

The gene calls are TRBV7-3 and TRBJ2-6; no definite D call. This CDR3 has 16 residues. Per the germline V gene, CDR1 is SGHTA and CDR2 is FQGTGA. The ends were cut back, 5 bases at V and 0 bases at J, with 11 bases in the middle. As DNA, the CDR3 is TGTGCCAGCAGCCACGCCCGGGCCTCTGGGGCCAACGTCCTGACTTTC. This codes for CASSHARASGANVLTF.

The rearrangement links TRBV7-2 to TRBJ1-2; no firm D call. Germline V lookup: CDR1 SGHTA, CDR2 FQGNSA. V was cut by 0 bases and J by 9 bases, with 17 bases left in between. This CDR3 contains 15 residues. This CDR3 reads CASSLASGSQSRYTF. The CDR3 bases are TGTGCCAGCAGCTTAGCGTCCGGCAGCCAAAGTCGCTACACCTTC.

The V and J genes are TRBV30 and TRBJ1-5; D remains unclear. Germline CDR1 GTSNPN, CDR2 SVGIG (reference sequence). The V end lost 2 bases, the J end lost 0 bases, and 8 bases lay between the germline ends. The length of the CDR3 is 14 residues. For the CDR3, the DNA is TGTGCCTGGAGTTCGGCGTATAGCAATCAGCCCCAGCATTTT. Its protein product is CAWSSAYSNQPQHF.

The CDR3 coding sequence is TGCAGTGCTAGTCAGGCTAGCGGAGGGGGCAATGAGCAGTTCTTC. Translating it yields CSASQASGGGNEQFF. The chain employs TRBV20-1 and TRBJ2-1, with D perhaps TRBD2 (7 bases). CDR3 length: 15 amino acids. V was trimmed by 3 bases and J by 6 bases, leaving 18 bases between them. CDR1 is DFQATT and CDR2 is SNEGSKA in the germline V gene (reference sequence).

V gene TRBV5-1 combines with J gene TRBJ1-2, with 8 bases fitting TRBD1. In germline, CDR1 is SGHRS, CDR2 YFSETQ. The V gene end was trimmed by 2 bases and the J gene end by 8 bases; junction bases not matched to a gene: 5. The CDR3 is made up of 13 amino acids. The CDR3 sequence is CASSFTGGSGYTF. For the CDR3, the DNA is TGCGCCAGCAGCTTCACAGGGGGGTCAGGCTACACCTTC.

J is TRBJ2-3 and V is TRBV10-3; 12 bases are a match to TRBD2. The CDR3 has 17 amino acids. Germline V lookup: CDR1 ENHRY, CDR2 SYGVKD. Trimming at V came to 9 bases and at J to 0 bases, leaving 10 bases not matched to a gene. DNA of the CDR3: TGTGCCATTTCGCCGGGACTAGCGGGCTTAAGCACAGATACGCAGTATTTT. It encodes CAISPGLAGLSTDTQYF.

This clone showed up just a few times. J is TRBJ1-1 and V is TRBV28; D is unresolved. Germline V gene data show CDR1 as MDHEN and CDR2 as SYDVKM. V lost 6 bases to trimming and J lost 6 bases, with 23 bases between them. CDR3 length: 16 amino acids. The CDR3 is CASSPAPGIIWAEAFF. For the CDR3, the DNA is TGTGCCAGCAGCCCCGCCCCCGGGATCATTTGGGCTGAAGCTTTCTTT.

This chain uses TRBV12-5 with TRBJ1-2; D gene ambiguous. The germline V and J ends were trimmed by 7 bases and 4 bases, with 19 bases remaining between them. CDR3 length: 15 residues. The V gene's germline CDR1 is LGHNT and CDR2 FRNRAP. CDR3 protein: CASAREAGALYGYTF. The CDR3 DNA is TGTGCTAGTGCCCGTGAGGCAGGAGCCCTCTATGGCTACACCTTC.

This clone was detected a few times. The chain links TRBV15 to TRBJ2-5; no reliable D call. Trimming left V 3 bases short and J 1 base short, with 0 bases between. CDR1 and CDR2 from the germline V gene are LNHNV and YYDKDF (reference sequence). This CDR3 spans 11 amino acids. The CDR3 coding sequence is TGTGCCACCAGCAGCCAAGAGACCCAGTACTTC. Protein: CATSSQETQYF.